This T cell receptor beta chain emerged from a study of shared clonotypes between healthy human individuals. The wider study: Aged between 18 and 49, the donors were a couple of women and three men.

General observations from the study: Generally, estimated richness proved larger in naive subsets than it did in memory subsets.

Only in-frame clones appear in the TCRdb table, and some are missing; sequencing was by immunoSEQ multiplex PCR. The sample has about 340,000 clones; around 79% are singletons. CDR3 length: 17 amino acids. Germline V CDR1 and CDR2: SGHKS, YYEKEE (reference sequence). With 4 bases clipped from V and 1 base from J, the junction kept 4 bases outside the gene matches. Note on this clone: Antigen specificity is unknown.

This rearrangement joins TRBV5-5 to TRBJ2-2, with 13 nucleotides matching TRBD2. Input material: memory CD4+ T cells sorted from blood. As to subset: CD45RA-negative fraction. The receptor was isolated from a man aged 30 to 39 in good health. The CDR3 coding sequence is TGTGCCAGCAGCCGACTAGCGGGAGGACAGAACACCGGGGAGCTGTTTTTT. Protein: CASSRLAGGQNTGELFF.